The clone carrying this T cell receptor (beta chain) is medium-sized (0.01 to 0.1%) within its sample. No antigen is known for it. Total RNA (around 500 ng) served as template for TCR beta cDNA synthesis primed by a constant-region primer. Three-round nested multiplex PCR performed with slightly modified ARM-PCR produced the TCR beta libraries. The study ran its first two PCR rounds for roughly 10 cycles each, using TRBV1-TRBV30 forward primers and a C-beta reverse primer. TCRdb re-called the multiplex PCR reads through MiXCR, storing one row per CDR3 protein. Of approximately 64,000 distinct CDR3 sequences in the sample, about 65% are singletons; the top ten hold under 45%. The V gene's germline CDR1 is LGHNA and CDR2 YNFKEQ. V was shortened by 1 base and J by 7 bases, with 8 bases between the two germline ends. This CDR3 comprises 13 residues. The sample is drawn from a study of tumor-infiltrating lymphocytes in primary liver carcinoma. Study context: Both sexes were represented among patients, who were 30 to 69 years old. With diameters of about 4 to 11 cm, tumors were stage T1-T3 N0M0. Overall study results and limits: Tumors reached a significantly greater top-250-clone fraction than blood did (p = 0.039).

Unsorted bulk tissue, about 19-30 mg of it, served as the source for co-extraction of RNA and DNA. Every patient had chronic HBV infection and was treatment-naive. The rearrangement links TRBV4-2 to TRBJ2-1, with D unclear. What was sequenced was liver tumor tissue from sampling region 4. This sample's subset: tumor region T4, right-lateral pole. The sequence was obtained from a man in his forties or fifties with primary liver carcinoma and hepatitis B virus infection. CDR3 sequence reads: CASSQAPVNEQFF. The CDR3 DNA reads TGTGCCAGCAGCCAAGCCCCGGTGAATGAGCAGTTCTTC.